This T cell receptor beta chain was retrieved from a study of T cell responses to AZD1222 COVID-19 vaccine. Sequenced by immunoSEQ multiplex PCR; TCRdb stores in-frame clones only, minus some. The repertoire holds about 100,000 clones, with over 75% as singletons. This material consisted of peripheral blood, taken on day 0 of MenACWY control vaccination. The clonotype comes from an adult in good health.

CDR3 sequence: CASRHRGATNEKLFF. The CDR3 DNA follows: TGTGCCAGTAGACACAGGGGCGCAACTAATGAAAAACTGTTTTTT. The rearrangement uses TRBV19 and TRBJ1-4; 7 positions agree with TRBD1. CDR1 and CDR2 from the germline V gene are LNHDA and SQIVND (reference sequence). V gave up 6 bases and J gave up 0 bases; unmatched junction bases: 4. There are 15 residues in the CDR3.